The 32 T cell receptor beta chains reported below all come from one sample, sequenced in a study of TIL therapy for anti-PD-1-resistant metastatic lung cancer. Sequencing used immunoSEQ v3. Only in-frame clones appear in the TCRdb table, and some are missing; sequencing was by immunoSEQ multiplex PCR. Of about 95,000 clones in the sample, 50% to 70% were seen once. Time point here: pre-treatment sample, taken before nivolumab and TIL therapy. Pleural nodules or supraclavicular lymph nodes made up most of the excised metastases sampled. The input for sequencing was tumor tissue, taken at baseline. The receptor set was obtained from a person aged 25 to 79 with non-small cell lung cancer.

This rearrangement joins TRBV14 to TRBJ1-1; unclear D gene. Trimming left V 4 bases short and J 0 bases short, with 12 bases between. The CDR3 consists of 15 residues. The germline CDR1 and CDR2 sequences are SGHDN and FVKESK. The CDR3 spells CASSRAGFMNTEAFF. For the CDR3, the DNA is TGTGCCAGCAGCCGAGCAGGCTTCATGAACACTGAAGCTTTCTTT.

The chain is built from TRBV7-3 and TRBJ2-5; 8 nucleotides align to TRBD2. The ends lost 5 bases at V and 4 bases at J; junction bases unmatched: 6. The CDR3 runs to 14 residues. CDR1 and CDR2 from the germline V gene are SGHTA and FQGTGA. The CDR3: CASSHGGGRETQYF. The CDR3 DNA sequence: TGTGCCAGCAGCCACGGGGGGGGCCGAGAGACCCAGTACTTC.

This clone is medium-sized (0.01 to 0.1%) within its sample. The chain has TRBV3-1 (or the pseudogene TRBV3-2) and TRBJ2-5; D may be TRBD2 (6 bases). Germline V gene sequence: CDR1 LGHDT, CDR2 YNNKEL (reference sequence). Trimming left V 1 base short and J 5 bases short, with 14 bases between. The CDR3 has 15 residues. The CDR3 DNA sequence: TGTGCCAGCAGCCAAGCGGGAGTTGCGGGGGAGACCCAGTACTTC. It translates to CASSQAGVAGETQYF.

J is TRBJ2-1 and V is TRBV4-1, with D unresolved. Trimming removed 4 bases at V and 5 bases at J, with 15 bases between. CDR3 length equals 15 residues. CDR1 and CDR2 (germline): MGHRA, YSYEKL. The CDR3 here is CASSLTPPGNNEQFF. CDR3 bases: TGCGCCAGCAGCCTTACCCCCCCAGGTAACAATGAGCAGTTCTTC.

CDR3 sequence reads: CSVWSGGNNEQFF. Here the CDR3 DNA reads TGCAGCGTTTGGAGCGGGGGTAACAATGAGCAGTTCTTC. The gene calls are TRBV29-1 and TRBJ2-1; 8 positions match TRBD2. Germline CDR1 SQVTM, CDR2 ANQGSEA. The V segment lost 5 bases and the J segment 5 bases; nucleotides outside the gene matches: 5. This CDR3 spans 13 amino acids.

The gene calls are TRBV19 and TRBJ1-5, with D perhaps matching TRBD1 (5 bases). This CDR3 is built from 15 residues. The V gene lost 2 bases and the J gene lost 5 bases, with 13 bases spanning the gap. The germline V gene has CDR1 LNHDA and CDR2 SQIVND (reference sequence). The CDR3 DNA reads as TGTGCCAGTAGTATAATTCAGGGTTCTTATCAGCCCCAGCATTTT. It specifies CASSIIQGSYQPQHF.

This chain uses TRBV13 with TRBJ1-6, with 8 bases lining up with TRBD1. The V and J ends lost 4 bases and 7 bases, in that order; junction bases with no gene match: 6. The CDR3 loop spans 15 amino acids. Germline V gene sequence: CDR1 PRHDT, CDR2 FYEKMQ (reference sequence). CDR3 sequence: CASSYSRGLNSPLHF. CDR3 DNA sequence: TGTGCCAGCAGCTACTCCAGGGGGCTAAATTCACCCCTCCACTTT.

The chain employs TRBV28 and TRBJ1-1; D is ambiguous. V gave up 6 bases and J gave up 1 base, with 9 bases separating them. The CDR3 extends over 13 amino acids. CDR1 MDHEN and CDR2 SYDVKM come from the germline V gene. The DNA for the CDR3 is TGTGCCAGCAGGGACCCGGCGAACACTGAAGCTTTCTTT. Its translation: CASRDPANTEAFF.

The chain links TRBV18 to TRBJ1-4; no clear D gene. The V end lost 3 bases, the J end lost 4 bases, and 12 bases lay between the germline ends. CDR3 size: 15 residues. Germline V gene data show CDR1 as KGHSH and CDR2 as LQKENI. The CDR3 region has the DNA TGTGCCAGCTCACCCGTTCCGCGTTTTAATGAAAAACTGTTTTTT. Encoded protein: CASSPVPRFNEKLFF. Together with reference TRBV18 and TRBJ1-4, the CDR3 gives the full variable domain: NAGVMQNPRHLVRRRGQEARLRCSPMKGHSHVYWYRQLPEEGLKFMVYLQKENIIDESGMPKERFSAEFPKEGPSILRIQQVVRGDSAAYFCASSPVPRFNEKLFFGSGTQLSVL.

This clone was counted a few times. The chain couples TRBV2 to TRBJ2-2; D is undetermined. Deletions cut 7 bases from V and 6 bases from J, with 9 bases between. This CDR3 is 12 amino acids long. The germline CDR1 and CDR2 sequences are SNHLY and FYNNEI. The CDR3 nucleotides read TGTGCCAGCAACCAGGAATCCGGGGAGCTGTTTTTT. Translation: CASNQESGELFF. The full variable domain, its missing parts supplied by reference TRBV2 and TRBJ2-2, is EPEVTQTPSHQVTQMGQEVILRCVPISNHLYFYWYRQILGQKVEFLVSFYNNEISEKSEIFDDQFSVERPDGSNFTLKIRSTKLEDSAMYFCASNQESGELFFGEGSRLTVL.

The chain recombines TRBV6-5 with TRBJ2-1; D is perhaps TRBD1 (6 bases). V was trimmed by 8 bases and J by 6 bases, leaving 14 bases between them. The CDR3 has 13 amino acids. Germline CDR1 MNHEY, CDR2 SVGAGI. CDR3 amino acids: CASRRGSSNEQFF. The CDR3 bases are TGTGCCAGCCGAAGGGGGAGTAGCAATGAGCAGTTCTTC.

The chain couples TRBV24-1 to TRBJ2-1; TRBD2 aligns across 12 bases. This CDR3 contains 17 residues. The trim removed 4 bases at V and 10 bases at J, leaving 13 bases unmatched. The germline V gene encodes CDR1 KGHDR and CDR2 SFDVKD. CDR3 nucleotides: TGTGCCACCAGTGACCCTCAGACTAGCGGGAGAGTAGGGGAGCAGTTCTTC. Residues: CATSDPQTSGRVGEQFF.

CDR3 protein: CSARTGLRQFF. In DNA form, the CDR3 reads TGCAGTGCTAGAACGGGACTAAGGCAGTTCTTC. V usage is TRBV20-1 and J usage is TRBJ2-1; 7 bases map to TRBD2. Germline trimming cut 2 bases from V and 12 bases from J; bases unmatched to any gene: 4. The CDR3 extends over 11 amino acids. Germline CDR1 and CDR2: DFQATT and SNEGSKA (reference sequence).

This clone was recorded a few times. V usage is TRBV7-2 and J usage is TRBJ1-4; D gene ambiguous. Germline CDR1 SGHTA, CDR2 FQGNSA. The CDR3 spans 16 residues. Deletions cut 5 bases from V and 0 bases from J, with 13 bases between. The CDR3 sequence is CASSPNGVATNEKLFF. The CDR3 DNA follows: TGTGCCAGCAGCCCGAACGGAGTTGCAACTAATGAAAAACTGTTTTTT.

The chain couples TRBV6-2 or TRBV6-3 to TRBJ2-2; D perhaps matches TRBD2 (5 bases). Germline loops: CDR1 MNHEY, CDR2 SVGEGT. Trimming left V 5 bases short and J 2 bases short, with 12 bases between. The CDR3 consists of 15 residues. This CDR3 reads CASSPWRVNTGELFF. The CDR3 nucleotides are TGTGCCAGCAGTCCCTGGCGGGTCAACACCGGGGAGCTGTTTTTT.

CDR3 sequence reads: CAWRRGVNQPQHF. Here the CDR3 DNA reads TGTGCCTGGAGGAGGGGGGTTAATCAGCCCCAGCATTTT. The chain employs TRBV30 and TRBJ1-5, with D possibly TRBD1 on 6 matching bases. Germline V gene sequence: CDR1 GTSNPN, CDR2 SVGIG (reference sequence). The CDR3 extends over 13 amino acids. Trimming removed 3 bases at V and 4 bases at J, with 10 bases between.

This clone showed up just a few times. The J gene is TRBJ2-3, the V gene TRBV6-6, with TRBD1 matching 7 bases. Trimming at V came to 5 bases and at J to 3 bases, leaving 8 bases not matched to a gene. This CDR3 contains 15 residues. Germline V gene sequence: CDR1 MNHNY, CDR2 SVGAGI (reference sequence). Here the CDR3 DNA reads TGTGCCAGCAGTACGCCGGGACAGAGAACAGATACGCAGTATTTT. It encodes CASSTPGQRTDTQYF.

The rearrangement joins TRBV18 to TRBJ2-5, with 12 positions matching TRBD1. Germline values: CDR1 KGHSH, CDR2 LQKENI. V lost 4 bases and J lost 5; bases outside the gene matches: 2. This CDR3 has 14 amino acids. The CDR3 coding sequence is TGTGCCAGCTCACTGGGGACAGGGGGCGAGACCCAGTACTTC. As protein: CASSLGTGGETQYF.

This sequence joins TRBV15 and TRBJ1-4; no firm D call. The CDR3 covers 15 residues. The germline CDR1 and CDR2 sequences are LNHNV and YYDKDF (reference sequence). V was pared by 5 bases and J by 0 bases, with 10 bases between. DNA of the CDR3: TGTGCCACCAGCCTCTTAGGAGCAACTAATGAAAAACTGTTTTTT. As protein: CATSLLGATNEKLFF.

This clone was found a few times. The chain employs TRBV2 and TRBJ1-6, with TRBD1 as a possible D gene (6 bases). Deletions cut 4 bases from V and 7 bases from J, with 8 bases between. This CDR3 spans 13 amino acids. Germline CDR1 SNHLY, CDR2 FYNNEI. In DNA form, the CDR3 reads TGTGCCAGCAGTGGGACAGAAAATTCACCCCTCCACTTT. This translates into CASSGTENSPLHF. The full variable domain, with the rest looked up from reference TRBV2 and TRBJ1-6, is EPEVTQTPSHQVTQMGQEVILRCVPISNHLYFYWYRQILGQKVEFLVSFYNNEISEKSEIFDDQFSVERPDGSNFTLKIRSTKLEDSAMYFCASSGTENSPLHFGNGTRLTVT.

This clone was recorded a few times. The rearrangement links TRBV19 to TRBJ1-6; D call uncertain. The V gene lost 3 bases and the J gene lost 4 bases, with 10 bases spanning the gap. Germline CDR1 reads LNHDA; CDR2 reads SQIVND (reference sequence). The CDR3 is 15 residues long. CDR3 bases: TGTGCCAGTAGTATTGTCATTCGGTATAATTCACCCCTCCACTTT. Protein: CASSIVIRYNSPLHF. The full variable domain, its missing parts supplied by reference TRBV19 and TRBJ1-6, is DGGITQSPKYLFRKEGQNVTLSCEQNLNHDAMYWYRQDPGQGLRLIYYSQIVNDFQKGDIAEGYSVSREKKESFPLTVTSAQKNPTAFYLCASSIVIRYNSPLHFGNGTRLTVT.

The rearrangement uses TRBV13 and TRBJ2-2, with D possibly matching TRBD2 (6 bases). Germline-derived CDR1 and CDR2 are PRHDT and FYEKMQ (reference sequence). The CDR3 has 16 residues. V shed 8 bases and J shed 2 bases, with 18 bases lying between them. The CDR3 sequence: CASSDRGIRNTGELFF. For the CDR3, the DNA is TGTGCCAGCTCCGACCGCGGGATACGAAACACCGGGGAGCTGTTTTTT.

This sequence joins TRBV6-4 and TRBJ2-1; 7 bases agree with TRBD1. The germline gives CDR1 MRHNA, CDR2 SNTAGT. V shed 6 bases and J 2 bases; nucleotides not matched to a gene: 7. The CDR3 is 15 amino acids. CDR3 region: CASSQTGLPYNEQFF. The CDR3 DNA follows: TGTGCCAGCAGCCAGACAGGGCTCCCCTACAATGAGCAGTTCTTC.

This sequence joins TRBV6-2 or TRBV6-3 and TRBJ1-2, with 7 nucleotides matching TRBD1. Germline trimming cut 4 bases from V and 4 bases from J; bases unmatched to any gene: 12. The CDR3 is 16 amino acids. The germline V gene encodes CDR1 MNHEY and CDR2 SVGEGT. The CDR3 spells CASSSRTGYSPYGYTF. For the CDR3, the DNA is TGTGCCAGCAGTTCCAGGACAGGTTATAGTCCCTATGGCTACACCTTC.

The CDR3 sequence is CASRPRGPVEKLFF. The DNA of the CDR3 is TGTGCCAGCCGACCAAGGGGGCCTGTTGAAAAACTGTTTTTT. The chain carries TRBV6-5 and TRBJ1-4; 7 bases agree with TRBD1. The CDR3 is 14 amino acids. Germline lookup yields CDR1 MNHEY and CDR2 SVGAGI. The junction had 10 bases not matched to a gene; V was cut back by 8 bases and J by 7 bases.

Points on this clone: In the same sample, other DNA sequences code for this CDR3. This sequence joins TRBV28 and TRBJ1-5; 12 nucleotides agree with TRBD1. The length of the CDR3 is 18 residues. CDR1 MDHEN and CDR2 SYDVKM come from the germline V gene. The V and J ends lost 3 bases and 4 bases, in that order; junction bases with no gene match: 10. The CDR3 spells CASSFPGTGGLLNQPQHF. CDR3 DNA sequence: TGTGCCAGCAGTTTCCCAGGGACAGGGGGCCTCCTAAATCAGCCCCAGCATTTT.

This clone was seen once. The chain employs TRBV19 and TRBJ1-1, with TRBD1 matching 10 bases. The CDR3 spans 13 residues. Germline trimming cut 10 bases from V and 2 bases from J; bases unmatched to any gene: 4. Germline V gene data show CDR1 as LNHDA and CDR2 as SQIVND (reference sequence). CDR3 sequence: CATSTGGNTEAFF. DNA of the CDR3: TGTGCCACCTCGACAGGGGGCAACACTGAAGCTTTCTTT. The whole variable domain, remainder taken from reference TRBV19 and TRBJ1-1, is DGGITQSPKYLFRKEGQNVTLSCEQNLNHDAMYWYRQDPGQGLRLIYYSQIVNDFQKGDIAEGYSVSREKKESFPLTVTSAQKNPTAFYLCATSTGGNTEAFFGQGTRLTVV.

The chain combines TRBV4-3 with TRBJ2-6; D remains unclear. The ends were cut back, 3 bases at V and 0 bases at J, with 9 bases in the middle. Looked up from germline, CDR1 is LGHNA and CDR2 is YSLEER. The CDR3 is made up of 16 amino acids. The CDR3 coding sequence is TGCGCCAGCAGCCAGGAACCAGACTCTGGGGCCAACGTCCTGACTTTC. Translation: CASSQEPDSGANVLTF.

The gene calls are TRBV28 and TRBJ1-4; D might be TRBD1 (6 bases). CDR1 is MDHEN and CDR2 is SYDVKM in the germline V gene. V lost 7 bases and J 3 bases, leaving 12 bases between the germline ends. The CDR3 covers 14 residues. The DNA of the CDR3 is TGTGCCAGCAATACAGGGTCGGCTAATGAAAAACTGTTTTTT. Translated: CASNTGSANEKLFF.

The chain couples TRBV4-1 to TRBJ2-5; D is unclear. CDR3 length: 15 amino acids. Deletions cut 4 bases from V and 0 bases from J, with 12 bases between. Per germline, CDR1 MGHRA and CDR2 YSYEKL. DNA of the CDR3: TGCGCCAGCAGCCTCGCGTTGATTTACCAAGAGACCCAGTACTTC. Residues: CASSLALIYQETQYF.

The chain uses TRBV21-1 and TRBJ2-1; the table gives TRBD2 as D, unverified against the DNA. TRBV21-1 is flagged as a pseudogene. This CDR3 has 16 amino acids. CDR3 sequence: CASSKASGYSYNEQFF. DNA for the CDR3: TGTGCCAGCAGCAAAGCTTCGGGGTACTCGTACAATGAGCAGTTCTTC.

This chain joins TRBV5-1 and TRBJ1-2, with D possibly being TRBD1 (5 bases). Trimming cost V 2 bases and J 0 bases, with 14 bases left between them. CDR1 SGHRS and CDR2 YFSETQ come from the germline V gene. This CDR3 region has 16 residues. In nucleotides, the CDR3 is TGCGCCAGCAGCTTAACAGGAGCGCAAACTAACTATGGCTACACCTTC. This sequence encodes CASSLTGAQTNYGYTF.